What follows are 19 T cell receptor beta chains derived from one specimen sequenced in a study of Graves' ophthalmopathy and Graves' hyperthyroidism. TCR beta CDR3 regions were amplified from RNA transcripts. HTBI primers were used in a first-round RT-PCR, which preceded a second-round multiplex PCR. From the multiplex PCR reads, TCRdb called clonotypes with MiXCR, one entry per CDR3 protein. Of 200,000 to 250,000 distinct CDR3 sequences listed, about 46% are singletons. The sample taken for sequencing was peripheral blood. The receptors here all came from an adult man with Graves' ophthalmopathy.

The sample holds a few counts of this clonotype. The CDR3 bases are TGTGCCAGCAGCTTAAGGACAGTTCCACCCTACGAGCAGTACTTC. Translated: CASSLRTVPPYEQYF. The V and J genes are TRBV7-3 and TRBJ2-7; D may be TRBD1 (6 bases). The CDR3 is 15 amino acids. The V end was cut by 1 base, the J end by 2 bases, with 12 bases between. Germline CDR1 SGHTA, CDR2 FQGTGA.

This clonotype has a count of ten or more. The chain is built from TRBV24-1 and TRBJ1-2; D remains unclear. The V gene lost 3 bases and the J gene lost 4 bases, with 5 bases spanning the gap. The CDR3 is 12 amino acids. Germline loops: CDR1 KGHDR, CDR2 SFDVKD. The CDR3 sequence is CATSDPGYGYTF. For the CDR3, the DNA is TGTGCCACCAGTGATCCGGGCTATGGCTACACCTTC.

The chain is built from TRBV28 and TRBJ2-7; D is unclear. The V gene's germline CDR1 is MDHEN and CDR2 SYDVKM. V lost 2 bases and J lost 0, with 8 bases in between. CDR3 size: 14 residues. DNA for the CDR3: TGTGCCAGCAGTTTAACCGACAACTCCTACGAGCAGTACTTC. It encodes CASSLTDNSYEQYF.

Details on this clonotype: A much larger clonotype is one base distant, so this may be a read error. V is TRBV15 and J is TRBJ2-2; possibly TRBD2 for D (5 bases). V was pared by 8 bases and J by 4 bases, with 11 bases between. The CDR3 runs to 13 residues. Per the germline V gene, CDR1 is LNHNV and CDR2 is YYDKDF (reference sequence). The CDR3 DNA is TGTGCCACCCGACTAATGAGCACCGGGGAGCTGTTTTTT. Protein product: CATRLMSTGELFF.

This clonotype was counted between two and nine times. This sequence joins TRBV7-3 and TRBJ1-2, with a weak D call TRBD1 (6 bases). Germline V gene lookup returns CDR1 SGHTA and CDR2 FQGTGA. The CDR3 contains 16 residues. Between the trimmed V and J ends, which lost 0 bases and 0 bases, there was a span of 11 bases. The chain's CDR3 is CASSLTAQGANYGYTF. DNA for the CDR3: TGTGCCAGCAGCTTAACGGCACAGGGAGCTAACTATGGCTACACCTTC.

Remarks on this clonotype: This CDR3 fails to terminate in the conserved phenylalanine or tryptophan, so it likely reflects a read error. No DNA is shown, since the ends of the CDR3 on it are uncertain; the CDR3 is the one TCRdb lists. V usage is TRBV10-3 and J usage is TRBJ1-2; TRBD1 reflects the table's D call only, with no check against the DNA. Termini included, the CDR3 measures 12 amino acids. Germline CDR1 ENHRY, CDR2 SYGVKD. The CDR3 region is CASSFGRGVSSY.

The sample holds a few counts of this clonotype. V and J are TRBV9 and TRBJ1-6; TRBD1 matches 12 bases. The germline V gene encodes CDR1 SGDLS and CDR2 YYNGEE. This CDR3 contains 20 residues. The junction had 22 bases not matched to a gene; V was cut back by 5 bases and J by 10 bases. CDR3 amino acids: CASSFGSSGQGAQGRSPLHF. CDR3 bases: TGTGCCAGCAGTTTCGGATCATCGGGACAGGGGGCGCAAGGGCGGTCACCCCTCCACTTT.

This chain uses TRBV2 with TRBJ1-5; TRBD1 is a possible D gene (6 bases). The germline CDR1 and CDR2 sequences are SNHLY and FYNNEI. V lost 5 bases and J 1 base, leaving 12 bases between the germline ends. The CDR3 sequence is 15 residues long. CDR3 sequence: CASSPTGTSNQPQHF. The CDR3 DNA reads TGTGCCAGCAGTCCCACAGGGACCAGCAATCAGCCCCAGCATTTT.

Comments on this clonotype: A much larger clone sits a single nucleotide away, making a read error possible. The rearrangement joins TRBV24-1 to TRBJ2-5; no clear D. This CDR3 contains 11 residues. CDR1 and CDR2 from the germline V gene are KGHDR and SFDVKD. The CDR3 protein is CATSDEETQHF. In DNA form, the CDR3 reads TGTGCCACCAGTGATGAAGAGACCCAGCACTTC.

V and J are TRBV19 and TRBJ1-2, with TRBD1 matching over 9 bases. There are 13 residues in the CDR3. Unmatched junction bases numbered 5, after V lost 2 bases and J lost 10 bases. Germline assignment: CDR1 LNHDA and CDR2 SQIVND (reference sequence). The CDR3 nucleotides are TGTGCCAGTAGTATATATGGACAGGGGAACTACACCTTC. It yields the protein CASSIYGQGNYTF. The full variable domain, in which reference TRBV19 and TRBJ1-2 provide the parts outside the CDR3, is DGGITQSPKYLFRKEGQNVTLSCEQNLNHDAMYWYRQDPGQGLRLIYYSQIVNDFQKGDIAEGYSVSREKKESFPLTVTSAQKNPTAFYLCASSIYGQGNYTFGSGTRLTVV.

This chain links TRBV5-1 with TRBJ2-7; tentative D call: TRBD1 (6 bases). CDR3 length: 16 amino acids. V was shortened by 4 bases and J by 2 bases, with 19 bases between the two germline ends. Germline V gene lookup returns CDR1 SGHRS and CDR2 YFSETQ. The CDR3 reads CASSRDGQPGPYEQYF. For the CDR3, the DNA is TGCGCCAGCAGCAGGGACGGACAGCCGGGACCCTACGAGCAGTACTTC.

The rearrangement joins TRBV2 to TRBJ2-7, with D uncertain. V shed 0 bases and J shed 4 bases, with 10 bases lying between them. CDR3 length: 14 amino acids. The germline V gene encodes CDR1 SNHLY and CDR2 FYNNEI. The CDR3 is CASSEAWGSYEQYF. The CDR3 DNA is TGTGCCAGCAGTGAAGCGTGGGGTTCTTACGAGCAGTACTTC.

The rearrangement uses TRBV7-2 and TRBJ2-3, with D perhaps TRBD2 (6 bases). The germline gives CDR1 SGHTA, CDR2 FQGNSA. The ends were cut back, 1 base at V and 6 bases at J, with 17 bases in the middle. This CDR3 is built from 16 residues. In nucleotides, the CDR3 is TGTGCCAGCAGCTTAGAAGCGGGCGCCCGAGGGGATACGCAGTATTTT. It encodes CASSLEAGARGDTQYF.

Notes on this clonotype: Mismatch with germline at one junction end may stem from a read error. The rearrangement links TRBV9 to TRBJ2-2, with TRBD2 matching 7 bases. Per the germline V gene, CDR1 is SGDLS and CDR2 is YYNGEE. The CDR3 spans 18 residues. For the CDR3, the DNA is TGTGCCGGCAGCGCTCCATCCGAGGCTAGCGGTTACACCGGGGAGCTGTTTTTT. Amino acid sequence: CAGSAPSEASGYTGELFF.

This clonotype was seen at least ten times. The chain combines TRBV9 with TRBJ2-7; TRBD1 aligns across 9 bases. This CDR3 contains 13 residues. V lost 4 bases, J lost 4 bases, and 3 bases stayed unmatched. Germline V gives CDR1 SGDLS, CDR2 YYNGEE. The CDR3 region is CASSRDREYEQYF. The CDR3, as DNA: TGTGCCAGCAGCCGGGACAGGGAGTACGAGCAGTACTTC. The full variable domain, its missing parts supplied by reference TRBV9 and TRBJ2-7, is DSGVTQTPKHLITATGQRVTLRCSPRSGDLSVYWYQQSLDQGLQFLIQYYNGEERAKGNILERFSAQQFPDLHSELNLSSLELGDSALYFCASSRDREYEQYFGPGTRLTVT.

This clonotype was seen repeatedly, ten times or more. V usage is TRBV28 and J usage is TRBJ1-2, with 8 nucleotides matching TRBD1. This CDR3 contains 13 residues. Trimming removed 6 bases from V and 2 bases from J; junction bases left unmatched: 2. Germline-derived CDR1 and CDR2 are MDHEN and SYDVKM. CDR3 loop: CASSRTGNYGYTF. Here the CDR3 DNA reads TGTGCCAGCAGCCGGACAGGGAACTATGGCTACACCTTC.

This clonotype was seen many times. The chain joins TRBV29-1 to TRBJ1-3; D may be TRBD1 (6 bases). V lost 6 bases, J lost 4 bases, and 13 bases lay in between. The CDR3 runs to 13 residues. Germline lookup yields CDR1 SQVTM and CDR2 ANQGSEA. The CDR3 region is CSVAQGTGNTIYF. CDR3 nucleotides: TGCAGCGTCGCGCAGGGGACCGGAAACACCATATATTTT.

The chain carries TRBV5-1 and TRBJ1-5, with 8 bases that match TRBD1. The ends lost 7 bases at V and 3 bases at J; junction bases unmatched: 18. The CDR3 extends over 18 amino acids. CDR1 and CDR2 (germline): SGHRS, YFSETQ. This CDR3 reads CASGPTTGGQGVNQPQHF. In DNA, the CDR3 is TGCGCCAGCGGCCCGACCACTGGAGGACAGGGAGTCAATCAGCCCCAGCATTTT.

This clonotype was seen only a few times. The rearrangement joins TRBV15 to TRBJ1-6; no definite D call. The CDR3 is made up of 12 amino acids. V shed 6 bases and J shed 8 bases, with 8 bases lying between them. Germline V gene data show CDR1 as LNHNV and CDR2 as YYDKDF (reference sequence). DNA of the CDR3: TGTGCCACCAGTGCAGAAGATTCACCCCTCCACTTT. It codes for CATSAEDSPLHF.